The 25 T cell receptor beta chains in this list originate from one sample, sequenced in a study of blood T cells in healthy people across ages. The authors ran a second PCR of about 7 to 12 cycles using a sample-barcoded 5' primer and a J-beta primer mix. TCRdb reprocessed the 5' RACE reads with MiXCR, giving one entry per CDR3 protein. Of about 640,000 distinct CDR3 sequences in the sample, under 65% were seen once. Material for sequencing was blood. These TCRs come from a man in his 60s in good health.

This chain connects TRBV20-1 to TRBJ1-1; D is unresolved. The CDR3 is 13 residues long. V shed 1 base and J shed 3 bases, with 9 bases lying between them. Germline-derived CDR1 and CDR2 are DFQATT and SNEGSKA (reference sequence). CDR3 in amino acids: CSARGYIDTEAFF. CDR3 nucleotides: TGCAGTGCTAGAGGATACATTGACACTGAAGCTTTCTTT.

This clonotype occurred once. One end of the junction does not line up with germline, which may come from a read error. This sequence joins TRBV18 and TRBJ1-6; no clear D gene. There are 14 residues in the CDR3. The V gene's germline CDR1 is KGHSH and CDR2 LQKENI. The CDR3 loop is CASSATPEDSPLHF. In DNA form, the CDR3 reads TGTGCCAGCTCGGCGACACCAGAGGATTCGCCCCTCCACTTT.

The CDR3: CASSPPIGYNEQYF. CDR3 bases: TGCGCCAGCAGCCCCCCGATTGGCTACAATGAGCAGTACTTC. This chain connects TRBV5-1 to TRBJ2-1; D is undetermined. The DNA end favors TRBJ2-7, so the J call may be wrong. CDR1 and CDR2 (germline): SGHRS, YFSETQ. The CDR3 consists of 14 residues.

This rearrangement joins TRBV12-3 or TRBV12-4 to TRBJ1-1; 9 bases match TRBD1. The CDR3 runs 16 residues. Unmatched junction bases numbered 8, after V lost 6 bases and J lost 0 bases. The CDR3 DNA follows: TGTGCCAGCAGCAAGGTAACAGGGGGCTTGAACACTGAAGCTTTCTTT. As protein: CASSKVTGGLNTEAFF.

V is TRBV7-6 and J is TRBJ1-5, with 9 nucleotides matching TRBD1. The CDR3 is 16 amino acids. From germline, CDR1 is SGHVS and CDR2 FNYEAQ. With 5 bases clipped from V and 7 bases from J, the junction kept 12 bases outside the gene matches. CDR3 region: CASSPNPGQGGQPQHF. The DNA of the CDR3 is TGTGCCAGCAGCCCAAACCCGGGACAGGGAGGGCAGCCCCAGCATTTT. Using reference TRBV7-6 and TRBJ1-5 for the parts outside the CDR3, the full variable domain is GAGVSQSPRYKVTKRGQDVALRCDPISGHVSLYWYRQALGQGPEFLTYFNYEAQQDKSGLPNDRFSAERPEGSISTLTIQRTEQRDSAMYRCASSPNPGQGGQPQHFGDGTRLSIL.

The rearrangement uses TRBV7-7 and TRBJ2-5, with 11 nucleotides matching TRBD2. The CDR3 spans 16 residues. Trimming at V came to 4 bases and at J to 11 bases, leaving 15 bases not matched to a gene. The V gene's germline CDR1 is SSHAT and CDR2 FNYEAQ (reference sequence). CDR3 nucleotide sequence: TGTGCCAGCAGCTCTTCGACTAGCGGGGCTTCCGGAGAGCAGTACTTC. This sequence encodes CASSSSTSGASGEQYF. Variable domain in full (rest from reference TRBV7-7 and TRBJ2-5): GAGVSQSPRYKVTKRGQDVTLRCDPISSHATLYWYQQALGQGPEFLTYFNYEAQPDKSGLPSDRFSAERPEGSISTLTIQRTEQRDSAMYRCASSSSTSGASGEQYFGPGTRLLVL.

The CDR3 coding sequence is TGTGCCAGCAGTTTAGGACCGGGACAGGGGGCCTTGAAGGCGCAGTATTTT. This sequence encodes CASSLGPGQGALKAQYF. This chain joins TRBV12-3 or TRBV12-4 and TRBJ2-3; 12 bases line up with TRBD1. V trimming: 1 base; J trimming: 10 bases; junction bases outside the gene matches: 12. CDR3 size: 17 residues.

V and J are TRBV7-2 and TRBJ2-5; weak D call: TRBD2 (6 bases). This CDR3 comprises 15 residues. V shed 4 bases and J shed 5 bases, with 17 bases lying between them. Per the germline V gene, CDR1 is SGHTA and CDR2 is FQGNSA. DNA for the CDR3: TGTGCCAGCAGCTATAACGAGGGAGGCCAGGAGACCCAGTACTTC. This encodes CASSYNEGGQETQYF.

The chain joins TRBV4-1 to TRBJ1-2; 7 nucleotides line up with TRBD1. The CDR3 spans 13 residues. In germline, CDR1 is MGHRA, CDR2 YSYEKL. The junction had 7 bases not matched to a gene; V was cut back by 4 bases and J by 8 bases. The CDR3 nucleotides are TGCGCCAGCAGCCGCGAAGGGGACAGAGGCTACACCTTC. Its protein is CASSREGDRGYTF.

CDR3: CASSGPGGRGGVNEQFF. DNA of the CDR3: TGTGCCAGCAGCGGACCTGGGGGCAGGGGAGGTGTCAATGAGCAGTTCTTC. The chain combines TRBV12-3 or TRBV12-4 with TRBJ2-1; perhaps D is TRBD1 or TRBD2 (6 bases each). This CDR3 is built from 17 residues. With 6 bases removed from V and 6 bases from J, the gap between germline ends came to 24 bases.

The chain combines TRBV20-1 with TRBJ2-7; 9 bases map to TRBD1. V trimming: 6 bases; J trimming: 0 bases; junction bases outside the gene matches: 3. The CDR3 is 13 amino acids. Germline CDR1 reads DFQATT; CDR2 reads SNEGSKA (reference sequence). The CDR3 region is CSANRGHSYEQYF. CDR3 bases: TGCAGTGCAAACAGGGGGCACTCCTACGAGCAGTACTTC.

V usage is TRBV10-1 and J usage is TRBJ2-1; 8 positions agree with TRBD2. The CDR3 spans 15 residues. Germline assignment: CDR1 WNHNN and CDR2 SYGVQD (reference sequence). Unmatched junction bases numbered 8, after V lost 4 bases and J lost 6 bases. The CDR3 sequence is CASSVLAVGPNEQFF. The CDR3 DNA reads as TGCGCCAGCAGTGTACTAGCGGTCGGTCCCAATGAGCAGTTCTTC.

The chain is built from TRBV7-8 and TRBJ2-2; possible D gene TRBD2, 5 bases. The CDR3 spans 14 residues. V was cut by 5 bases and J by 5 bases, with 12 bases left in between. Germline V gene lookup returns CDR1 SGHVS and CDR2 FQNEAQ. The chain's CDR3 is CASSKATGTGELFF. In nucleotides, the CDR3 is TGTGCCAGCAGCAAAGCAACGGGGACCGGGGAGCTGTTTTTT. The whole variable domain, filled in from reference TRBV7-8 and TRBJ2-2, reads GAGVSQSPRYKVAKRGQDVALRCDPISGHVSLFWYQQALGQGPEFLTYFQNEAQLDKSGLPSDRFFAERPEGSVSTLKIQRTQQEDSAVYLCASSKATGTGELFFGEGSRLTVL.

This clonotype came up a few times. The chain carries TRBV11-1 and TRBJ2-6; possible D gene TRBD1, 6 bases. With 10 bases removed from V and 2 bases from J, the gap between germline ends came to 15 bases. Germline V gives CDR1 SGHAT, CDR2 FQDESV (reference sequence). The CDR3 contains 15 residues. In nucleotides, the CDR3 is TGTGCCATCGCCTCACAGGGTACTGGGGCCAACGTCCTGACTTTC. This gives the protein CAIASQGTGANVLTF.

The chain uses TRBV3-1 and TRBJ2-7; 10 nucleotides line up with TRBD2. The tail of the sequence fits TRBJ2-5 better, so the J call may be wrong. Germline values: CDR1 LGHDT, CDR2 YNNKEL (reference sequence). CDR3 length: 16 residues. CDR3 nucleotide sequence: TGTGCCAGCAGCCAAGTTCCTAGCGGGGGCGGAAAGACCCAGTACTTC. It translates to CASSQVPSGGGKTQYF.

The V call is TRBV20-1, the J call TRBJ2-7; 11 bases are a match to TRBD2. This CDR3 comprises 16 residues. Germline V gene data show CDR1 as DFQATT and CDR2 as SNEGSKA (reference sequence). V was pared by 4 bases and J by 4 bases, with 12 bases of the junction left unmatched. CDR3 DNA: TGCAGTGCTACTTCCACTAGCGGGGGAGTTCGTTACGAGCAGTACTTC. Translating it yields CSATSTSGGVRYEQYF.

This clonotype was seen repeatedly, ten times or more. CDR3 sequence: CSARLIEGNPNEQFF. In nucleotides, the CDR3 is TGCAGTGCTCGGCTAATTGAGGGGAACCCGAATGAGCAGTTCTTC. This chain joins TRBV20-1 and TRBJ2-1; D is tentatively TRBD1 or TRBD2 (5 bases each). V was shortened by 5 bases and J by 7 bases, with 21 bases between the two germline ends. This CDR3 is 15 amino acids long. Looked up from germline, CDR1 is DFQATT and CDR2 is SNEGSKA (reference sequence).

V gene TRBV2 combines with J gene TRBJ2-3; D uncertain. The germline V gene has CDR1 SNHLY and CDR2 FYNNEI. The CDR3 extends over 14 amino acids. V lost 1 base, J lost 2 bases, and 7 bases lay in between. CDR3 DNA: TGTGCCAGCAGTGAAGGACTTCTCACAGATACGCAGTATTTT. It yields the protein CASSEGLLTDTQYF. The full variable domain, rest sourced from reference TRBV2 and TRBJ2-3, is EPEVTQTPSHQVTQMGQEVILRCVPISNHLYFYWYRQILGQKVEFLVSFYNNEISEKSEIFDDQFSVERPDGSNFTLKIRSTKLEDSAMYFCASSEGLLTDTQYFGPGTRLTVL.

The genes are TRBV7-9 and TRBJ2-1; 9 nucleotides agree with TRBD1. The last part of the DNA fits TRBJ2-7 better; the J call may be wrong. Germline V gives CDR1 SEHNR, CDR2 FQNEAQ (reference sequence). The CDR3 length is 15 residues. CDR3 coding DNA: TGTGCCAGCAGCTTCCGGACAGGGGTATACAATGAGCAGTACTTC. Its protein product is CASSFRTGVYNEQYF.

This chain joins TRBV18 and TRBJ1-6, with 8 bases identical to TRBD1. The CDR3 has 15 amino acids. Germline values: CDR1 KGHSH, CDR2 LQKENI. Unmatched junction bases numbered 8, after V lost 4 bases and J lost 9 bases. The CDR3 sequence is CASSRQGTDGSPLHF. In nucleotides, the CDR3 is TGTGCCAGCTCACGACAGGGGACGGATGGTTCACCCCTCCACTTT. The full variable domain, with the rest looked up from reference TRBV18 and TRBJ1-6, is NAGVMQNPRHLVRRRGQEARLRCSPMKGHSHVYWYRQLPEEGLKFMVYLQKENIIDESGMPKERFSAEFPKEGPSILRIQQVVRGDSAAYFCASSRQGTDGSPLHFGNGTRLTVT.

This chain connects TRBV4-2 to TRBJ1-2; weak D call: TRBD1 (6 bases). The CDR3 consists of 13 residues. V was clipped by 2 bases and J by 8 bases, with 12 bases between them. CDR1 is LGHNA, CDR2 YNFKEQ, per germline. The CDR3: CASSQPDRWGYTF. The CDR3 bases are TGTGCCAGCAGCCAACCCGACAGGTGGGGCTACACCTTC.

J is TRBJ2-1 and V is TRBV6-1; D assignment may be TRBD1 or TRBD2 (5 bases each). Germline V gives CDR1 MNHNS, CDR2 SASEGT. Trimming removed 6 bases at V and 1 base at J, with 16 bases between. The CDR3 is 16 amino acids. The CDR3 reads CASSSRDGGSYNEQFF. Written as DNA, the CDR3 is TGTGCCAGCAGCTCCAGGGACGGAGGATCCTACAATGAGCAGTTCTTC.

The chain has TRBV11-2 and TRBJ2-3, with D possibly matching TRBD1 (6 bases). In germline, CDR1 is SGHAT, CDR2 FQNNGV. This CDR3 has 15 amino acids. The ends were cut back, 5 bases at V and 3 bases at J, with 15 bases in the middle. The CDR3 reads CASSTYRVKTDTQYF. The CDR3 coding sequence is TGTGCCAGCAGCACCTACAGGGTGAAGACAGATACGCAGTATTTT.

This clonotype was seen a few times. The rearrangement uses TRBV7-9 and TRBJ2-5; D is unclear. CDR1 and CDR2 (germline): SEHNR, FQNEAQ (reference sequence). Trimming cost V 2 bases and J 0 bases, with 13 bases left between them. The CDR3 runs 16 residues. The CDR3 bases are TGTGCCAGCAGCTTATCCCAACAGTGGGACCAAGAGACCCAGTACTTC. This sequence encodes CASSLSQQWDQETQYF.

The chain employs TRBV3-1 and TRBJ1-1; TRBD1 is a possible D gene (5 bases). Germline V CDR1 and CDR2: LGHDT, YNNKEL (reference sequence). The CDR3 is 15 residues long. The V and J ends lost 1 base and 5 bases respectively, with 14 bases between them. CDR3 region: CASSQVARGTTEAFF. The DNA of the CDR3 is TGTGCCAGCAGCCAAGTGGCCCGAGGGACGACTGAAGCTTTCTTT.